The present TCR beta chain was sequenced within a study of cytomegalovirus exposure and HLA in healthy donors. Study at large: HLA-typed donors were the source of some 85 million unique TCRs, which an early data release held.

As to this clone: Its antigen remains unidentified.

A multiplex PCR was run with 60 Vbeta primers and 13 Jbeta primers. Per the original methods: A later analysis tallied 75 million to 80 million unique TCR beta chains, some 12 million of them shared. TCRdb keeps only in-frame clones here, not all; method: immunoSEQ multiplex PCR. That table gives V, J and clone size, and the DNA gave D and trimming. The listing contains over 110,000 clones. Study results and limitations: Later analysis suggested links between common viral pathogens and several top significant clusters. Most of the TCR beta V segments (in an earlier analysis) were productive either about 87% or about 30% of the time.

Germline CDR1 SGDLS, CDR2 YYNGEE. V was clipped by 4 bases and J by 4 bases, with 14 bases between them. The CDR3 spans 14 residues. Sequences were obtained from PBMCs. The gene calls are TRBV9 and TRBJ1-1; no reliable D call. This TCR was recovered from a male donor in good health and CMV-seronegative. CDR3 sequence reads: CASSPRRTVTEAFF. As DNA, the CDR3 is TGTGCCAGCAGCCCTCGGAGGACGGTCACTGAAGCTTTCTTT. Filled out from reference TRBV9 and TRBJ1-1, the complete variable domain reads DSGVTQTPKHLITATGQRVTLRCSPRSGDLSVYWYQQSLDQGLQFLIQYYNGEERAKGNILERFSAQQFPDLHSELNLSSLELGDSALYFCASSPRRTVTEAFFGQGTRLTVV.